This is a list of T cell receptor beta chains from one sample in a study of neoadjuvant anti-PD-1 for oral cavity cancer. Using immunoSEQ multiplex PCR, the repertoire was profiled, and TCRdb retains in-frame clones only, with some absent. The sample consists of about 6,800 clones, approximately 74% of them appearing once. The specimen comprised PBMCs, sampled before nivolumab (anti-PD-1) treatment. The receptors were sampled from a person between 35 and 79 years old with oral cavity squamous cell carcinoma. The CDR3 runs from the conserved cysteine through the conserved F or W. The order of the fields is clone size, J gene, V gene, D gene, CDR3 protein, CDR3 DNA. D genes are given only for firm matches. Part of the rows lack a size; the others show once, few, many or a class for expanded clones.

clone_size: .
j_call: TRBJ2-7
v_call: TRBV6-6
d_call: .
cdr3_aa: CASSPLEPGSDYEQYF
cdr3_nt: TGTGCCAGCAGCCCACTAGAACCGGGCTCGGACTACGAGCAGTACTTC

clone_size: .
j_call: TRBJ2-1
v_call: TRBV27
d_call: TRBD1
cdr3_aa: CASSLDRVGDEQFF
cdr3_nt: TGTGCCAGCAGTTTGGACAGGGTTGGCGATGAGCAGTTCTTC

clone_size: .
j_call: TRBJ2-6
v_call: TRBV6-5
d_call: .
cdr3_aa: CASRDSSSGANVLTF
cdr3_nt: TGTGCCAGCCGGGACTCCAGCTCTGGGGCCAACGTCCTGACTTTC

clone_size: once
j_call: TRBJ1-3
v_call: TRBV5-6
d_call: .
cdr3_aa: CASSPSLGRSSGNTIYF
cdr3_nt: TGTGCCAGCAGCCCGTCCCTAGGGCGGTCCTCTGGAAACACCATATATTTT

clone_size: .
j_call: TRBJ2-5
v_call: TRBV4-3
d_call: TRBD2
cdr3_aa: CASSQVWAGGQETQYF
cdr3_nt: TGCGCCAGCAGCCAAGTTTGGGCGGGGGGCCAAGAGACCCAGTACTTC

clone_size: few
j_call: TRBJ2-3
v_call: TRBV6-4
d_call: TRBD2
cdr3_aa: CASSDSAGGSTDTQYF
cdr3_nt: TGTGCCAGCAGTGACTCGGCGGGGGGCTCCACAGATACGCAGTATTTT

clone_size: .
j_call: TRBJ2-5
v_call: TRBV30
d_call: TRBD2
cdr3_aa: CAWSRLAGGIETQYF
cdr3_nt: TGTGCCTGGAGCAGACTAGCGGGGGGTATTGAGACCCAGTACTTC

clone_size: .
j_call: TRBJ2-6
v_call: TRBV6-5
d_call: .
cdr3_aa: CASSYNSGANVLTF
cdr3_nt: TGTGCCAGCAGTTACAACTCTGGGGCCAACGTCCTGACTTTC

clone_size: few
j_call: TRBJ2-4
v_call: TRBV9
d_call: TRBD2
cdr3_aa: CASSPGGNIQYF
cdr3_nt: TGTGCCAGCAGCCCGGGAGGGAACATTCAGTACTTC

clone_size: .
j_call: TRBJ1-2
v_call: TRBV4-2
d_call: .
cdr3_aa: CASSQEYGGATNYGYTF
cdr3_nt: TGTGCCAGCAGCCAAGAGTATGGGGGCGCGACTAACTATGGCTACACCTTC

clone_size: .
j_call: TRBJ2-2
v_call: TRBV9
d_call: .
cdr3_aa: CASSLRDAGELFF
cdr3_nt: TGTGCCAGCAGCCTAAGGGATGCCGGGGAGCTGTTTTTT

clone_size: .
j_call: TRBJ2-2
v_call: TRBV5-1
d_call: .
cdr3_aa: CASSLAGFPNTGELFF
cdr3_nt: TGCGCCAGCAGCTTGGCAGGATTTCCGAACACCGGGGAGCTGTTTTTT

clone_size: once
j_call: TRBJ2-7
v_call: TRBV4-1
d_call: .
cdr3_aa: CASSQDRRSSYEQYF
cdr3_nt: TGCGCCAGCAGCCAAGACCGCAGGAGCTCCTACGAGCAGTACTTC

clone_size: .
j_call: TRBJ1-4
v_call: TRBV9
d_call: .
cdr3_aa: CASSVGQGGEKLFF
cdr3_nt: TGTGCCAGCAGCGTAGGGCAGGGAGGTGAAAAACTGTTTTTT

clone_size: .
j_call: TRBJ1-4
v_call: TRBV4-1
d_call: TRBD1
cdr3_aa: CASSQDWDRALANEKLFF
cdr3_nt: TGCGCCAGCAGCCAAGATTGGGACAGAGCCCTAGCTAATGAAAAACTGTTTTTT

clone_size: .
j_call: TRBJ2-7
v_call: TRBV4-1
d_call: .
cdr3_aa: CASSQSETYEQYF
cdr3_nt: TGCGCCAGCAGCCAGTCAGAGACCTACGAGCAGTACTTC

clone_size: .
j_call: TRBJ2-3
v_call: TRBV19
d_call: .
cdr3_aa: CASSWTRDTQYF
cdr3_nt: TGTGCCAGTAGTTGGACAAGAGATACGCAGTATTTT

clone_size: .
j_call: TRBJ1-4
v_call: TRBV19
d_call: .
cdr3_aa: CASRAGGRANEKLFF
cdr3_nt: TGTGCCAGTAGAGCTGGTGGCAGGGCTAATGAAAAACTGTTTTTT

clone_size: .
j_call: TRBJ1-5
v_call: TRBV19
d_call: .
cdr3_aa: CASSFNGFNQPQHF
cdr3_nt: TGTGCCAGTTCATTCAACGGATTCAATCAGCCCCAGCATTTT

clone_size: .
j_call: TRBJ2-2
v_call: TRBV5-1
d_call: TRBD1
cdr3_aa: CASSIGQGANTGELFF
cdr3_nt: TGCGCCAGCAGTATAGGACAGGGGGCAAACACCGGGGAGCTGTTTTTT

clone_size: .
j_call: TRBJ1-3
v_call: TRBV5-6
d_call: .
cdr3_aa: CASSSKSSGNTIYF
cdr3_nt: TGTGCCAGCAGCTCTAAGAGTTCTGGAAACACCATATATTTT

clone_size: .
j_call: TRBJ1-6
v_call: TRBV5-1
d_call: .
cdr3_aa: CASSLDQLGNSPLHF
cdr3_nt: TGCGCCAGCAGCTTGGACCAGCTCGGAAATTCACCCCTCCACTTT

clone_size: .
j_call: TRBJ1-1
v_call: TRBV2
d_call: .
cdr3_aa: CASTLQGLTEAFF
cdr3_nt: TGTGCCAGCACGTTGCAGGGGTTGACTGAAGCTTTCTTT

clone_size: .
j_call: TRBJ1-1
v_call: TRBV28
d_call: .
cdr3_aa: CASIWGTEAFF
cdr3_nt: TGTGCCAGCATCTGGGGAACTGAAGCTTTCTTT

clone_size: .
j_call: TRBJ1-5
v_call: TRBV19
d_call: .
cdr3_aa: CASSPALSQPQHF
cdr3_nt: TGTGCCAGTAGTCCCGCCCTGTCTCAGCCCCAGCATTTT

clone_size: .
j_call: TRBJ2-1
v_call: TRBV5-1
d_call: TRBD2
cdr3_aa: CASSLRLAGAYNEQFF
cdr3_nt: TGCGCCAGCAGCCTCCGACTAGCGGGGGCCTACAATGAGCAGTTCTTC

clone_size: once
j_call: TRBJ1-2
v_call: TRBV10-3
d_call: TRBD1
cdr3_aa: CAISELLGTANYGYTF
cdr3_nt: TGTGCCATCAGTGAACTATTGGGGACAGCTAACTATGGCTACACCTTC

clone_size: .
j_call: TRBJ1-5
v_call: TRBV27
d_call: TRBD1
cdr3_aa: CASSLSRGPHGNQPQHF
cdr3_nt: TGTGCCAGCAGTTTATCAAGGGGGCCCCATGGCAATCAGCCCCAGCATTTT